This T cell receptor beta chain derives from a study of cytomegalovirus exposure and HLA in healthy donors. Overall study results and limits: For most TCR beta V segments, an earlier analysis put the productive rate at about 90% or about 30% of the time. Differences between HLA loci emerged in a later analysis of TCR association rates, with DRB1 most and HLA-C fewest.

This clone was found a few times. Its antigen is not known. This PCR relied on a set of 60 Vbeta primers and 13 Jbeta primers. Sequencing was performed with immunoSEQ multiplex PCR; in TCRdb, only in-frame clones are kept and a portion is missing. Among 100,000 to 150,000 clones listed, roughly 72% were seen once. The TCR originated in a woman aged 45-60 years in good health and CMV-seronegative. Sequencing was done on a sample of PBMCs.

The CDR3 loop is CASSSGQFNQPQHF. CDR3 DNA sequence: TGTGCCAGCAGCTCGGGACAGTTCAATCAGCCCCAGCATTTT. This chain joins TRBV6-5 and TRBJ1-5; 7 bases are a match to TRBD1. There are 14 residues in the CDR3. J lost 3 bases, V lost 6 bases, and 5 bases had no gene match. Germline values: CDR1 MNHEY, CDR2 SVGAGI.